The sequence of this T cell receptor (beta chain) was determined in a study of cytomegalovirus exposure and HLA in healthy donors. This clone was seen a handful of times. Germline lookup yields CDR1 SGHTA and CDR2 FQGNSA. The CDR3 spans 16 residues. Trimming took 1 base from V and 1 from J; bases not matched to a gene: 5. Primers included in the PCR were 60 Vbeta and 13 Jbeta primers. The data were produced by immunoSEQ multiplex PCR, yet TCRdb's version contains in-frame clones alone and is incomplete. The data show about 120,000 clones, about three quarters seen once. This clonotype originated in a woman in her 40s in good health and CMV-seropositive. Sequenced input: PBMCs. This chain joins TRBV7-2 and TRBJ2-5, with 8 positions matching TRBD2. CDR3 in amino acids: CASSLGPGGTQETQYF. DNA of the CDR3: TGTGCCAGCAGCTTAGGGCCGGGAGGGACCCAAGAGACCCAGTACTTC.